A selection of T cell receptor beta chains follows, all from one sample in a study of cytomegalovirus exposure and HLA in healthy donors. Clones were sequenced by immunoSEQ multiplex PCR, and TCRdb holds only the in-frame ones, with some missing. The repertoire has approximately 77,000 clones, under 80% of them found once; the top ten carry around 10%. Sequencing used PBMCs. The receptors stem from a male donor in good health and CMV-seropositive. The CDR3 runs from the conserved cysteine through the conserved F or W. D genes are given only for firm matches. Clone size is not always given. Where it is, it says once, few, many or a class for expanded clones.

d_call j_call clone_size v_call cdr3_nt cdr3_aa
TRBD1 TRBJ1-2 NA TRBV6-5 TGTGCCAGCAGTGTCTCTCCGGGACAGGACTATGGCTACACCTTC CASSVSPGQDYGYTF
TRBD1 TRBJ2-7 NA TRBV9 TGTGCCAGCAGCGTAGCGCAGGGGGCGTCCTACGAGCAGTACTTC CASSVAQGASYEQYF
NA TRBJ1-2 NA TRBV9 TGTGCCAGCAGCGTAGTATCTATCGACTACACCTTC CASSVVSIDYTF
TRBD1 TRBJ2-5 NA TRBV30 TGTGCCTGGAAGCGGCGGACAGGGAAAGAGACCCAGTACTTC CAWKRRTGKETQYF
TRBD2 TRBJ2-7 NA TRBV4-1 TGCGCCAGCAGCCAATTAGCGGGGGGGCTCTACGAGCAGTACTTC CASSQLAGGLYEQYF
NA TRBJ2-4 few TRBV12-5 TGTGCTAGTGGGGACGACAGAAGATTAAACATTCAGTACTTC CASGDDRRLNIQYF
TRBD1 TRBJ2-7 NA TRBV27 TGTGCCAGCAGTCTCCTGGACAGGGGGCCTTCCTACGAGCAGTACTTC CASSLLDRGPSYEQYF
NA TRBJ1-3 NA TRBV7-8 TGTGCCAGCAGCTTAGGGACAGTCTCTGGAAACACCATATATTTT CASSLGTVSGNTIYF
NA TRBJ1-6 NA TRBV5-6 TGTGCCAGCAGCTTGGATGCCGGGGGAGTTAATTCACCCCTCCACTTT CASSLDAGGVNSPLHF
NA TRBJ2-5 few TRBV5-6 TGTGCCAGCAGCCCGGGTGGAGGACAAGAGACCCAGTACTTC CASSPGGGQETQYF
NA TRBJ2-2 NA TRBV6-4 TGTGCCAGCAGTGACTCGGGCAGTTCGAACACCGGGGAGCTGTTTTTT CASSDSGSSNTGELFF
TRBD1 TRBJ2-5 NA TRBV4-3 TGCGCCAGCAGCGTTGGGACAGGGGGGCGCCAAGAGACCCAGTACTTC CASSVGTGGRQETQYF
NA TRBJ1-1 few TRBV6-1 TGTGCCAGCAGCCAACGGACTTCGACTGAAGCTTTCTTT CASSQRTSTEAFF
NA TRBJ2-5 NA TRBV19 TGTGCCAGTGGAAACAGGTTAACAGAGACCCAGTACTTC CASGNRLTETQYF
NA TRBJ2-3 NA TRBV7-8 TGTGCCAGCAGCTTAGAAGGCGGCAGGGGCTCAGATACGCAGTATTTT CASSLEGGRGSDTQYF
NA TRBJ1-5 few TRBV18 TGTGCCAGCTCACCGGGCGGGGGAAGTCAGCCCCAGCATTTT CASSPGGGSQPQHF
NA TRBJ2-5 many TRBV6-1 TGTGCCAGCAGTGAACGAGAGGGAGAGACCCAGTACTTC CASSEREGETQYF
TRBD1 TRBJ2-1 NA TRBV18 TGTGCCAGCTCACCACGTGCAGGACAGGGGAAGTTCTTC CASSPRAGQGKFF
TRBD2 TRBJ2-1 NA TRBV30 TGTGCCTGGAGAGCAGCGGGAGGGCCCAGCTCCTACAATGAGCAGTTCTTC CAWRAAGGPSSYNEQFF
TRBD2 TRBJ2-7 NA TRBV6-4 TGTGCCAGCAGCTATGGACTAGGGTACGAGCAGTACTTC CASSYGLGYEQYF
NA TRBJ1-5 NA TRBV7-2 TGTGCCAGCAGCTTAGCGCCAGGGAATCAGCCCCAGCATTTT CASSLAPGNQPQHF
NA TRBJ2-3 NA TRBV7-9 TGTGCCAGCAGCTTAGGGGGCTTGGATAGAAGCACAGATACGCAGTATTTT CASSLGGLDRSTDTQYF
NA TRBJ2-2 NA TRBV18 TGTGCCAGCCTCCCTACGGGGACACCTAACACCGGGGAGCTGTTTTTT CASLPTGTPNTGELFF